Included here is one T cell receptor (beta chain) sequence, with context. Its antigen is not yet known. Base quality data are lacking; no much larger clone is found one base away. The data originate from a study of CD8 T cells in Susac syndrome (dated by TCRdb to between 2017 and 2020). With regard to the full study: Of the Susac syndrome patients who were sequenced, about 6 had clinically active disease and 8 or 9 were in clinical remission. At the time of blood withdrawal, Susac syndrome patients were either therapy-naive, taking corticosteroids (with some also receiving IVIg), or on IVIg alone. Repertoire sequencing was used to test whether CD8+ T cell activation and differentiation in Susac syndrome was antigen driven. The clonality of the CD8+ T cell repertoire was compared across over 9 healthy donors, around 14 Susac syndrome patients and about 16 multiple sclerosis patients.

RNA was extracted using the RNeasy kit, and roughly 0.5 to 1 microgram was reverse transcribed with random hexamers. The immunoSEQ multiplex PCR assay, which covers 54 Vbeta and 13 Jbeta segments, was used to amplify TCR beta CDR3 regions. To correct PCR amplification bias, a synthetic template baseline was used for both primer optimization and computational correction. In the original analysis: Reads were annotated to V, D and J genes per IMGT and analyzed with immunoSEQ Analyzer, keeping only productive sequences. To calculate clonality, Shannon entropy was normalized by log2 of the number of productive unique sequences and then subtracted from one. For each patient and control, public and private clones were evaluated within the 100 most prevalent clones. Clones were defined as Susac-specific when absent from the healthy and MS cohorts, from fewer than 1,300 published viral clones and from other ImmuneACCESS disease sequences. Clones were called with MiXCR by TCRdb after fastp trimmed the public reads at Q25, and only in-frame beta chains were retained. Rows with one shared CDR3 protein collapse into an entry with the most common genes and DNA. The V and J calls and clone size come from TCRdb's table, not from the authors' own analysis. Here the sample has some 130,000 distinct CDR3 sequences; roughly 94% occur a single time. About 0.18% of the sample is in the top ten clones.

On the study overall, not on this receptor specifically: Clonal expansion was observed in Susac syndrome CD8+ repertoires, with the highest expansion in CD8+ TEMRA cells and greater expansion in clinically active than in remitting patients. Sixteen and five Susac-specific public clones were found in the total CD8+ and CD8+ TEMRA repertoires, respectively. The TCR sequencing and HLA analysis was acknowledged to have included a relatively small number of individuals.

CDR1 and CDR2, looked up from the germline V gene, are SGHVS and FNYEAQ. The CDR3 contains 14 residues, cysteine and phenylalanine counted. Only the CDR3 DNA stays, 42 bases, in frame from base 1. The trim is 1 base for V and 5 bases for J, with a gap of 11 bases between the germline ends. Peripheral blood CD8+ and CD4+ T cells from healthy donors, Susac syndrome patients and multiple sclerosis patients were profiled by high-throughput TCR beta sequencing. Recently defined diagnostic criteria for definite or probable disease were met by the Susac syndrome patients. Bulk CD8+ and CD4+ T cells were purified magnetically by negative isolation, whereas CD8+ TEMRA cells were enriched by FACS. Blood was collected in EDTA tubes and processed within 24 hours, with PBMCs isolated through density gradient centrifugation. PBMCs intended for TCR sequencing were cryopreserved in liquid nitrogen and thawed later in a water bath at 37 degrees C. A purity of at least 90% was achieved for sorted or isolated CD4+, CD8+ and CD8+ TEMRA cells.

In this chain, TRBV7-6 is recombined with TRBJ1-1; the D gene is possibly TRBD1, with 6 bases matching. The specimen sequenced was CD8+ T cells from PBMCs. This clonotype was obtained from a human donor with Susac syndrome. DNA sequence: TGTGCCAGCAGCTTAGGCGGGGGCAGGACTGAAGCTTTCTTT. The encoded protein is CASSLGGGRTEAFF.